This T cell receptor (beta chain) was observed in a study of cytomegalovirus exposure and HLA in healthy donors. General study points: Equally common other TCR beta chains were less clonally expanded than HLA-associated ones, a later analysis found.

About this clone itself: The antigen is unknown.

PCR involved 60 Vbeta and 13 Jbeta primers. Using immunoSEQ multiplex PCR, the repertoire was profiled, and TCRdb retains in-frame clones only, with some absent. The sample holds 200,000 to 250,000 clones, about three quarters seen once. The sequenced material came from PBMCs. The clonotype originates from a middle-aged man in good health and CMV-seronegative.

CDR3: CASRKDRGHPYEQYF. CDR3 nucleotides: TGTGCCAGCAGAAAGGACAGGGGGCACCCCTACGAGCAGTACTTC. The V and J genes are TRBV6-5 and TRBJ2-7; TRBD1 matches at 11 bases. Looked up from germline, CDR1 is MNHEY and CDR2 is SVGAGI. This CDR3 contains 15 residues. V lost 6 bases, J lost 2 bases, and 6 bases stayed unmatched.